Here is one T cell receptor (beta chain) with its context. Its antigen has not been determined. Base qualities are not at hand, and no much larger clone is one base apart. These data belong to a study of identical twins (dated by TCRdb to the mid-2010s). About the investigation overall: TCR alpha and beta repertoires from monozygotic twins, unrelated adults of various ages and cord blood were deep-sequenced to test whether fetal clonotypes persist. To rule out contamination, replicate twin experiments were performed at different times with different library preparation protocols. Findings and caveats that apply to the study as a whole: Because the same donors could not be followed over many years, the conclusions relied on cross-sectional statistical analysis. Recombination models systematically underestimated out-of-frame TCR alpha sharing in monozygotic twins but agreed with sharing between unrelated individuals. Out-of-frame TCR alpha sequences shared between twins showed an excess of low generation-probability sequences compared with coincidental sharing between unrelated individuals. Zero-insertion analyses could be partly confounded by invariant T cells such as MAIT and iNKT, although diverse VJ usage argued against such confounding for most clonotypes. The excess sharing between twins in beta out-of-frame sequences was weaker because fewer shared sequences reduced the signal-to-noise ratio. Abundant cord blood beta clonotypes carried fewer insertions; young adult naive repertoires showed a weaker similar trend, while memory repertoires showed none.

CDR1 MNHNY and CDR2 SVGAGI were looked up in the germline V gene (reference sequence). V is cut by 4 bases and J by 9 bases, and the space between the germline ends is 7 bases. Taken from cysteine to phenylalanine, the CDR3 has 12 residues. Only the CDR3 DNA is retained, 36 bases long and in frame from the first base. Libraries were prepared through 5' RACE. The instrument was an Illumina HiSeq 2000. Template switching added a universal primer binding site, and the final cDNA carried a unique molecular identifier that allowed TCR cDNA molecules to be counted accurately. Specific primers in the conserved constant-segment region were used to synthesize first-strand cDNA for the TCR alpha and beta chains. To control for contamination, each cDNA library was double barcoded with a SMART-Mk sample barcode plus Illumina barcodes. Two successive PCR steps introduced TruSeq adapter sequences along with Illumina sample barcodes. The TCR alpha and beta cDNA libraries were sequenced on the Illumina HiSeq platform using custom primers. As for how the authors treated the data: Raw reads were processed with MiGEC to extract unique molecular identifiers, and MiXCR was used to determine CDR3 positions. Recombination models were inferred per individual with the repgenHMM and IGoR tools using an EM algorithm. The analysis of shared clonotypes was done with the tcR package in R, with sharing normalized by the product of cloneset sizes. To study raw recombination without the effects of thymic and clonal selection, out-of-frame nonproductive sequences were analyzed. Using fastp at Q25 and MiXCR, TCRdb reprocessed the public reads and kept productive beta chains. Each entry is one CDR3 protein sequence, shown with its most common DNA and genes. The V and J calls and clone size come from TCRdb's table, not from the authors' own analysis. For this sample there are fewer than 900,000 distinct CDR3 sequences; about 18% appear just once. About an eighth of the sample is taken by the ten largest.

Every donor in the study was a healthy Caucasian. Three pairs of female monozygotic twins, all aged about 18 to 29 years, made up the twin cohort. Peripheral blood mononuclear cells were the source from which RNA for the TCR libraries was isolated. These data also formed part of another study, on T cells expressing NK-cell markers. As the second publication notes: Three sorted T-cell subsets (CD3+CD56+NKG2C+, CD3+CD56+NKG2C- and CD3+CD56-NKG2C+) from about 8 donors had their TCR beta-chain repertoires profiled. Most of the eight sequenced donors were HCMV-seropositive and one was HCMV-seronegative. In several experiments an anti-gammadeltaTCR antibody was added to restrict sorting to alphabetaTCR-expressing T cells. For six donors, the dominant CD3+CD56+NKG2C+ clonotypes were among the top 10 CD8+ clonotypes and accounted for roughly 1.0-8% of CD8+ T cells. Those dominant clonotypes were again the most abundant among CD3+CD56-NKG2C+ cells in a few donors, at about 25-65%. Whether the expanded NKG2C-expressing T cell clones were specific for HCMV antigens was left unclear. The study sequenced eight donors, all healthy volunteers chosen at random: three men and five women. To determine HCMV serostatus, a commercial ELISA kit was used to detect HCMV-specific IgG in serum. For about six donors, bulk peripheral blood T-cell repertoires were additionally sequenced from unsorted PBMC. MIGEC was used to demultiplex reads and group the reads by UMI, and MiTCR was used to assemble and quantify clonotypes. Only TCR cDNA sequences supported by at least two reads were kept to exclude erroneous sequences. Downstream repertoire analysis used the tcR package, and clonotypes were matched across fractions by CDR3 nucleotide sequence plus V segment. Antigen specificity was annotated against VDJdb with VDJmatch, allowing one amino acid substitution in CDR3.

The specimen sequenced was PBMCs. This clonotype originated in a woman in her late teens or twenties in good health. The chain was built from TRBV6-6 and TRBJ1-6; there is no confident call for the D gene. CDR3 loop: CASSWNPSPLHF. The nucleotide sequence reads TGTGCCAGCAGTTGGAATCCTTCACCCCTCCACTTT.